The present TCR beta chain was sequenced within a study of T-cell reconstitution after alpha-beta-depleted transplantation in children. The study, taken as a whole, reports: Hyperexpanded clones declined; after one year, newly produced T cells mostly supplied diversity. Expanded graft clones numbering several hundred reportedly gave rise to alpha-beta T cells about two months after transplant. After transplant, high TCRbeta diversity at day 60 in some patients arose from surviving recipient T cells and thymic progenitors.

Researchers prepared the TCRbeta library using unique molecular identifiers, the study reports. A single record per CDR3 protein comes from TCRdb applying MiXCR to the PCR reads. The repertoire includes about 510,000 distinct CDR3 sequences, around 10% of them detected once, and 11% to 15% sits in the top ten. This clonotype has a handful of counts. Its cognate antigen is unknown. Germline CDR1 reads MNHNY; CDR2 reads SVGAGI (reference sequence). This CDR3 spans 13 amino acids. The germline V and J ends were trimmed by 6 bases and 5 bases, with 13 bases remaining between them. The source material was PBMCs, mostly from graft donor cells, sampled 180 days after TCRalphabeta/CD19-depleted stem cell transplant. The sequence was collected from a female patient aged 2 to 10 who had a stem cell transplant for aplastic anemia, so the T cells may come from the graft donor. This chain connects TRBV6-6 to TRBJ2-5; D is undetermined. The CDR3 region is CASRLPQGETQYF. Here the CDR3 DNA reads TGTGCCAGCAGACTACCCCAAGGGGAGACCCAGTACTTC.